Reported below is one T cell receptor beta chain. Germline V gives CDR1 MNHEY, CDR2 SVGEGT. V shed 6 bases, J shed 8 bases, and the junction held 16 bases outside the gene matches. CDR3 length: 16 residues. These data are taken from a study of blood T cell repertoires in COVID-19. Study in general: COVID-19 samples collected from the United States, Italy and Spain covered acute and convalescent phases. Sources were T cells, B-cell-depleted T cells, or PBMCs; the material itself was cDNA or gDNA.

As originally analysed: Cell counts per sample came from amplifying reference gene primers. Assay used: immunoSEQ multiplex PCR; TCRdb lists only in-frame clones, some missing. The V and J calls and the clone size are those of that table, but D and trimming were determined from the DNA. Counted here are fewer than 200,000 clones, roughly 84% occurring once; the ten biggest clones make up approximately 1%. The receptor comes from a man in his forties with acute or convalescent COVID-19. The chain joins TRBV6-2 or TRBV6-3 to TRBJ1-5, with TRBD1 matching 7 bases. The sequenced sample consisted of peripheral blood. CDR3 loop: CASSPDRVPVFKPQHF. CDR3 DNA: TGTGCCAGCAGCCCCGACAGGGTCCCTGTGTTCAAGCCCCAGCATTTT.